This T cell receptor (beta chain) was captured by sequencing in a study of CD4+ T cells in melanoma. Method: immunoSEQ multiplex PCR; TCRdb's copy keeps in-frame clones and lacks some. The table lists 10,000 to 13,000 clones, roughly two thirds of them singletons. Of note for this clone: No antigen is known for it.

Notes on the study in general: CD8+ T cell, macrophage and B cell function reportedly correlated with neoantigen-specific CD4+ T cells. Neoantigen-specific CD4+ T cells in melanoma reportedly had diverse differentiation states.

The germline gives CDR1 SGHNT, CDR2 YYREEE (reference sequence). Trimming removed 3 bases from V and 3 bases from J, with 21 bases in between. The CDR3 is 17 amino acids. This chain connects TRBV5-4 to TRBJ1-1, with a tentative D call TRBD1 (5 bases). The TCR originated in a human donor with melanoma. Sequencing input: cells from a culture (not recorded whether cultured in vitro). The CDR3 DNA reads as TGTGCCAGCAGCTCGCCGGGTAGGGGAGGGATATACACTGAAGCTTTCTTT. Protein product: CASSSPGRGGIYTEAFF.